These 25 T cell receptor beta chains originate from one sample sequenced in a study of T-cell reconstitution after alpha-beta-depleted transplantation in children. Library preparation (for TCRbeta) was performed with unique molecular identifiers. TCRdb redid the calling of the PCR reads with MiXCR, one entry per CDR3 protein. The table lists 450,000 to 550,000 distinct CDR3 sequences, more than 9.5% of them singletons. Sequencing used PBMCs, mostly from graft donor cells, obtained 180 days after TCRalphabeta/CD19-depleted stem cell transplant. These receptors were collected from a female patient aged 2-9 years who had a stem cell transplant for aplastic anemia, so the T cells may come from the graft donor.

This clonotype was counted only a few times. This sequence joins TRBV19 and TRBJ2-1; 13 bases line up with TRBD2. The V segment lost 4 bases and the J segment 7 bases; nucleotides outside the gene matches: 10. CDR1 and CDR2 from the germline V gene are LNHDA and SQIVND (reference sequence). CDR3 length: 17 amino acids. DNA for the CDR3: TGTGCCAGTAGTAACAAGGGGGGGACTAGCGGGAATAATGAGCAGTTCTTC. Protein product: CASSNKGGTSGNNEQFF.

This clonotype was counted between two and nine times. The V call is TRBV7-9, the J call TRBJ2-1; 9 nucleotides match TRBD2. Germline values: CDR1 SEHNR, CDR2 FQNEAQ (reference sequence). The CDR3 has 13 amino acids. Trimming took 2 bases from V and 11 from J; bases not matched to a gene: 4. CDR3 nucleotide sequence: TGTGCCAGCAGCTTAACCCTAGCGGGAAAGCAGTTCTTC. It is translated as CASSLTLAGKQFF.

This chain joins TRBV11-3 and TRBJ2-1, with a weak D call TRBD2 (5 bases). CDR3 length: 14 amino acids. The germline CDR1 and CDR2 sequences are SGHNT and YENEEA. Between the trimmed V and J ends, which lost 2 bases and 9 bases, there was a span of 14 bases. The CDR3 region has the DNA TGTGCCAGCAGCTTATCGTCTAGCCGGGGTGAGCAGTTCTTC. Protein: CASSLSSSRGEQFF.

This clonotype has more than one count but fewer than ten. This chain links TRBV4-3 with TRBJ2-2; 8 bases agree with TRBD2. CDR1 and CDR2 from the germline V gene are LGHNA and YSLEER. The junction had 10 bases not matched to a gene; V was cut back by 6 bases and J by 4 bases. This CDR3 is built from 16 residues. CDR3 nucleotide sequence: TGCGCCAGCAGTCCCCTTAGCGGGACCTTCACCGGGGAGCTGTTTTTT. Protein: CASSPLSGTFTGELFF.

This clonotype was seen repeatedly, ten times or more. CDR3 in amino acids: CSAGRGLAGNEQYF. CDR3 DNA sequence: TGCAGTGCTGGACGGGGACTAGCGGGAAACGAGCAGTACTTC. The rearrangement links TRBV20-1 to TRBJ2-7, with 13 positions matching TRBD2. The CDR3 consists of 14 residues. Germline lookup yields CDR1 DFQATT and CDR2 SNEGSKA (reference sequence). V dropped 5 bases and J dropped 5; count of bases not matched to a gene: 6.

The chain carries TRBV27 and TRBJ1-6; D gene unclear. Germline V CDR1 and CDR2: MNHEY, SMNVEV (reference sequence). The length of the CDR3 is 17 residues. Trimming stripped 4 bases from V and 0 bases from J, with 13 bases between. Written as DNA, the CDR3 is TGTGCCAGCAGTTATACATTCCGGGACTCCTATAATTCACCCCTCCACTTT. Protein: CASSYTFRDSYNSPLHF.

This rearrangement joins TRBV5-1 to TRBJ2-1; D is possibly TRBD1 (5 bases). Germline CDR1 is SGHRS and CDR2 is YFSETQ. This CDR3 region has 16 residues. Trimming removed 3 bases at V and 0 bases at J, with 13 bases between. In DNA form, the CDR3 reads TGCGCCAGCAGCTACGGACACTATAGCTCCTACAATGAGCAGTTCTTC. Amino acids: CASSYGHYSSYNEQFF.

This chain connects TRBV28 to TRBJ1-4, with no clear D. Trimming shortened V by 0 bases and J by 4 bases, and 6 bases separated the two germline ends. CDR3 length: 14 residues. Per the germline V gene, CDR1 is MDHEN and CDR2 is SYDVKM. The CDR3 reads CASSLWPDNEKLFF. For the CDR3, the DNA is TGTGCCAGCAGTTTATGGCCAGATAATGAAAAACTGTTTTTT.

The chain carries TRBV15 and TRBJ1-1, with 9 bases identical to TRBD1. Germline V gene sequence: CDR1 LNHNV, CDR2 YYDKDF (reference sequence). The CDR3 runs 18 residues. Germline trimming cut 0 bases from V and 1 base from J; bases unmatched to any gene: 9. The CDR3 nucleotides read TGTGCCACCAGCAGAGATCAGGACAGGGGCGGCTGGAACACTGAAGCTTTCTTT. It codes for CATSRDQDRGGWNTEAFF.

This rearrangement joins TRBV6-1 to TRBJ1-6; D gene ambiguous. The germline V gene encodes CDR1 MNHNS and CDR2 SASEGT. This CDR3 contains 13 residues. Trimming left V 6 bases short and J 9 bases short, with 12 bases between. CDR3 sequence reads: CASSGRGSSPLHF. In DNA form, the CDR3 reads TGTGCCAGCAGCGGCCGGGGAAGTTCACCCCTCCACTTT.

V usage is TRBV6-2 or TRBV6-3 and J usage is TRBJ2-6; D is unresolved. The CDR3 is 16 amino acids. Trimming pared 0 bases from V and 0 bases from J, leaving 6 bases between. The germline CDR1 and CDR2 sequences are MNHEY and SVGEGT. The CDR3 nucleotides are TGTGCCAGCAGTTACTCGATCGGCTCTGGGGCCAACGTCCTGACTTTC. Translated: CASSYSIGSGANVLTF.

In this sample, this clonotype turned up many times. The gene calls are TRBV15 and TRBJ2-3, with D perhaps TRBD1 or TRBD2 (5 bases each). CDR1 and CDR2 (germline): LNHNV, YYDKDF (reference sequence). This CDR3 comprises 14 residues. V was shortened by 0 bases and J by 2 bases, with 6 bases between the two germline ends. CDR3 nucleotides: TGTGCCACCAGCAGAGATGGGACCACAGATACGCAGTATTTT. Protein: CATSRDGTTDTQYF.

The chain uses TRBV6-1 and TRBJ2-5; TRBD1 aligns across 7 bases. The V gene end was trimmed by 5 bases and the J gene end by 5 bases; junction bases not matched to a gene: 8. Germline CDR1 and CDR2: MNHNS and SASEGT. The CDR3 has 14 amino acids. The CDR3 DNA reads as TGTGCCAGCAGTCCAGGACAGGCTTGGGAGACCCAGTACTTC. Protein product: CASSPGQAWETQYF.

This clonotype appeared a few times. J is TRBJ1-2 and V is TRBV7-9, with D possibly being TRBD1 (6 bases). The V end lost 6 bases, the J end lost 13 bases, and 21 bases lay between the germline ends. Germline CDR1 reads SEHNR; CDR2 reads FQNEAQ (reference sequence). There are 13 residues in the CDR3. CDR3 DNA: TGTGCCAGCAGACTAAAGGGGGACGGTCCTCTCACCTTC. It specifies CASRLKGDGPLTF. The full variable domain, its missing parts supplied by reference TRBV7-9 and TRBJ1-2, is DTGVSQNPRHKITKRGQNVTFRCDPISEHNRLYWYRQTLGQGPEFLTYFQNEAQLEKSRLLSDRFSAERPKGSFSTLEIQRTEQGDSAMYLCASRLKGDGPLTFGSGTRLTVV.

This clonotype was detected a few times. The chain recombines TRBV6-5 with TRBJ2-1, with 7 bases fitting TRBD2. CDR3 size: 13 residues. From germline, CDR1 is MNHEY and CDR2 SVGAGI. The V segment lost 2 bases and the J segment 9 bases; nucleotides outside the gene matches: 4. CDR3 nucleotide sequence: TGTGCCAGCAGTTACCCGGGGAGGGGTGAGCAGTTCTTC. This encodes CASSYPGRGEQFF.

In this sample, this clonotype turned up a few times. The chain recombines TRBV12-3 or TRBV12-4 with TRBJ1-1; D not resolved. V dropped 3 bases and J dropped 5 bases, with 10 bases sitting between them. The CDR3 consists of 13 residues. CDR3 nucleotides: TGTGCCAGCAGTTTGATCAGGTGGACTGAAGCTTTCTTT. It codes for CASSLIRWTEAFF.

This clonotype was seen ten or more times. The rearrangement joins TRBV28 to TRBJ2-1; perhaps TRBD2 as D (5 bases). V dropped 3 bases and J dropped 6 bases, with 12 bases sitting between them. This CDR3 has 14 amino acids. Germline loops: CDR1 MDHEN, CDR2 SYDVKM. The CDR3 reads CASSLSSGVNEQFF. The CDR3 nucleotides are TGTGCCAGCAGTTTGTCCAGCGGAGTCAATGAGCAGTTCTTC.

This clonotype has ten or more counts. The rearrangement joins TRBV9 to TRBJ1-6, with D unresolved. The CDR3 has 16 amino acids. Trimming stripped 0 bases from V and 7 bases from J, with 14 bases between. Germline values: CDR1 SGDLS, CDR2 YYNGEE. The CDR3 reads CASSVGPDNRNSPLHF. The CDR3 DNA reads TGTGCCAGCAGCGTAGGACCCGATAATAGAAATTCACCCCTCCACTTT.

The V gene is TRBV7-2, the J gene TRBJ2-7; D unresolved. Germline V gene sequence: CDR1 SGHTA, CDR2 FQGNSA. The V end was cut by 1 base, the J end by 3 bases, with 13 bases between. The CDR3 loop spans 15 amino acids. The CDR3 DNA follows: TGTGCCAGCAGCTTAGATAGGTTAGGGATCTACGAGCAGTACTTC. This encodes CASSLDRLGIYEQYF.

V gene TRBV5-1 combines with J gene TRBJ2-5; 8 bases line up with TRBD2. Germline lookup yields CDR1 SGHRS and CDR2 YFSETQ. This CDR3 has 15 residues. Trimming took 3 bases from V and 7 from J; bases not matched to a gene: 11. The CDR3 reads CASSSLAGTGRTQYF. Here the CDR3 DNA reads TGCGCCAGCAGCTCTCTAGCGGGTACGGGTAGGACCCAGTACTTC.

This clonotype was counted between two and nine times. The CDR3 sequence is CSVAGTSGNPYEQYV. CDR3 coding DNA: TGCAGCGTTGCCGGGACTAGCGGGAATCCCTACGAGCAGTACGTC. The chain combines TRBV29-1 with TRBJ2-7; the match to TRBD2 covers 13 bases. The CDR3 totals 15 residues. In germline, CDR1 is SQVTM, CDR2 ANQGSEA. The J segment lost 2 bases and the V segment lost 4 bases, leaving 5 bases of the junction unmatched.

The chain uses TRBV7-9 and TRBJ2-1; unclear D gene. Germline V gives CDR1 SEHNR, CDR2 FQNEAQ (reference sequence). The CDR3 is 11 amino acids. The ends were cut back, 5 bases at V and 8 bases at J, with 7 bases in the middle. The CDR3 DNA reads as TGTGCCAGCAGCATCCCCGATGAGCAGTTCTTC. Protein product: CASSIPDEQFF.

This clonotype has only a few counts. The chain employs TRBV6-2 or TRBV6-3 and TRBJ2-1, with D perhaps being TRBD1 or TRBD2 (6 bases each). This CDR3 is 18 amino acids long. Trimming shortened V by 7 bases and J by 0 bases, and 22 bases separated the two germline ends. The V gene's germline CDR1 is MNHEY and CDR2 SVGEGT. DNA for the CDR3: TGTGCCAGCATTAGGGGGAGGTTGGCGCCGAGCTCCTACAATGAGCAGTTCTTC. Its translation is CASIRGRLAPSSYNEQFF.

The chain uses TRBV28 and TRBJ2-1; 11 bases line up with TRBD1. The CDR3 spans 19 residues. Trimming at V came to 7 bases and at J to 0 bases, leaving 14 bases not matched to a gene. Per the germline V gene, CDR1 is MDHEN and CDR2 is SYDVKM. CDR3 sequence (DNA): TGTGCCAGCATCCCGGGACAGGGGGTTTTCACGAACTCCTACAATGAGCAGTTCTTC. This codes for CASIPGQGVFTNSYNEQFF.

The chain links TRBV7-2 to TRBJ1-1; D call uncertain. In germline, CDR1 is SGHTA, CDR2 FQGNSA. V was pared by 8 bases and J by 1 base, with 11 bases between. This CDR3 spans 13 amino acids. CDR3 amino acids: CASLQDRNTEAFF. As DNA, the CDR3 is TGTGCCAGCCTCCAGGACCGGAACACTGAAGCTTTCTTT.